These 19 T cell receptor beta chains were sequenced from one sample in a study of shared clonotypes between healthy human individuals. The data were produced by immunoSEQ multiplex PCR, yet TCRdb's version contains in-frame clones alone and is incomplete. The data show some 2,000,000 clones, nearly 97% seen once. Sequenced input: naive CD4+ T cells sorted from blood. Subset: CD45RA+ positively selected. The origin of the receptors is a man younger than 30 in good health.

V usage is TRBV30 and J usage is TRBJ2-2, with 7 bases fitting TRBD2. In germline, CDR1 is GTSNPN, CDR2 SVGIG (reference sequence). V gave up 0 bases and J gave up 4 bases; unmatched junction bases: 5. CDR3 length: 15 residues. The CDR3 sequence: CAWSVAGVGTGELFF. The CDR3 DNA reads TGTGCCTGGAGTGTGGCGGGAGTCGGCACCGGGGAGCTGTTTTTT.

The V gene is TRBV5-8, the J gene TRBJ1-5, with D tentatively TRBD1 (5 bases). The germline gives CDR1 SGHTS, CDR2 YDEGEE. The CDR3 is made up of 13 amino acids. The V end lost 3 bases, the J end lost 3 bases, and 7 bases lay between the germline ends. CDR3 in amino acids: CASSSDINQPQHF. The DNA of the CDR3 is TGTGCCAGCAGCTCGGACATCAATCAGCCCCAGCATTTT.

This clone was seen just once. V gene TRBV7-9 combines with J gene TRBJ1-1, with D unresolved. V was clipped by 5 bases and J by 3 bases, with 7 bases between them. Germline assignment: CDR1 SEHNR and CDR2 FQNEAQ (reference sequence). The CDR3 runs to 12 residues. The CDR3, as DNA: TGTGCCAGCAGCCCCCCGCACACTGAAGCTTTCTTT. Translation gives CASSPPHTEAFF. Full variable domain (outside the CDR3, taken from reference TRBV7-9 and TRBJ1-1): DTGVSQNPRHKITKRGQNVTFRCDPISEHNRLYWYRQTLGQGPEFLTYFQNEAQLEKSRLLSDRFSAERPKGSFSTLEIQRTEQGDSAMYLCASSPPHTEAFFGQGTRLTVV.

V usage is TRBV4-2 and J usage is TRBJ1-1, with D unresolved. This CDR3 contains 14 residues. Germline V gene data show CDR1 as LGHNA and CDR2 as YNFKEQ. Trimming shortened V by 0 bases and J by 7 bases, and 12 bases separated the two germline ends. The CDR3 sequence is CASSQDSVSGEAFF. CDR3 bases: TGTGCCAGCAGCCAAGACTCCGTCAGCGGTGAAGCTTTCTTT.

The chain links TRBV19 to TRBJ1-1; 7 bases map to TRBD1. This CDR3 comprises 14 residues. Germline CDR1 reads LNHDA; CDR2 reads SQIVND (reference sequence). V trimming: 9 bases; J trimming: 3 bases; junction bases outside the gene matches: 10. The DNA of the CDR3 is TGTGCCAGCCTTCAGACAGGGCTCGACACTGAAGCTTTCTTT. Protein product: CASLQTGLDTEAFF.

The rearrangement uses TRBV7-9 and TRBJ1-6, with a tentative D call TRBD1 (5 bases). Germline CDR1 is SEHNR and CDR2 is FQNEAQ (reference sequence). This CDR3 is built from 14 residues. Trimming removed 5 bases at V and 0 bases at J, with 5 bases between. The CDR3 coding sequence is TGTGCCAGCAGCAGGGGCTCCTATAATTCACCCCTCCACTTT. Its protein product is CASSRGSYNSPLHF.

This sequence joins TRBV28 and TRBJ2-1; no clear D gene. The ends were cut back, 2 bases at V and 6 bases at J, with 8 bases in the middle. This CDR3 has 13 residues. Germline V lookup: CDR1 MDHEN, CDR2 SYDVKM. CDR3 DNA: TGTGCCAGCAGTTTAAATTCCCTCAATGAGCAGTTCTTC. Protein: CASSLNSLNEQFF. Full variable domain (missing parts from reference TRBV28 and TRBJ2-1): DVKVTQSSRYLVKRTGEKVFLECVQDMDHENMFWYRQDPGLGLRLIYFSYDVKMKEKGDIPEGYSVSREKKERFSLILESASTNQTSMYLCASSLNSLNEQFFGPGTRLTVL.

This chain connects TRBV19 to TRBJ2-1, with TRBD2 identical over 7 bases. This CDR3 region has 16 residues. J gave up 3 bases and V 2 bases, and 7 bases lay outside the gene matches. Germline V lookup: CDR1 LNHDA, CDR2 SQIVND (reference sequence). CDR3 in amino acids: CASSINPLADYNEQFF. In DNA, the CDR3 is TGTGCCAGTAGTATAAACCCCCTAGCGGACTACAATGAGCAGTTCTTC.

This sequence joins TRBV6-1 and TRBJ2-7, with a tentative D call TRBD1 (5 bases). The CDR3 spans 12 residues. The ends were cut back, 6 bases at V and 3 bases at J, with 9 bases in the middle. CDR1 and CDR2 (germline): MNHNS, SASEGT. Here the CDR3 reads CASSRQFYEQYF. The CDR3 DNA sequence: TGTGCCAGCAGCAGACAGTTCTACGAGCAGTACTTC.

J is TRBJ2-3 and V is TRBV4-1, with 11 bases matching TRBD2. Germline V gene lookup returns CDR1 MGHRA and CDR2 YSYEKL. The CDR3 sequence is 16 residues long. Germline trimming cut 0 bases from V and 4 bases from J; bases unmatched to any gene: 3. The CDR3 protein is CASSQDSGRAPDTQYF. In nucleotides, the CDR3 is TGCGCCAGCAGCCAAGATAGCGGGAGGGCCCCAGATACGCAGTATTTT.

This clone appeared a few times. The chain carries TRBV30 and TRBJ1-6; D may be TRBD1 (6 bases). CDR1 is GTSNPN, CDR2 SVGIG, per germline (reference sequence). Trimming cost V 1 base and J 11 bases, with 12 bases left between them. This CDR3 is built from 13 residues. This chain's CDR3 is CAWSGTVVTPLHF. CDR3 DNA sequence: TGTGCCTGGAGTGGGACAGTCGTAACACCCCTCCACTTT.

This clone was observed once. The chain links TRBV19 to TRBJ2-7; the D is unclear. The germline gives CDR1 LNHDA, CDR2 SQIVND (reference sequence). The V end lost 5 bases, the J end lost 4 bases, and 18 bases lay between the germline ends. This CDR3 is built from 15 residues. CDR3 sequence (DNA): TGTGCCAGTAGTGATCCCGGTGGTAAGGGTTACGAGCAGTACTTC. Translating gives CASSDPGGKGYEQYF.

V is TRBV6-5 and J is TRBJ1-4; D ambiguous. The ends were cut back, 5 bases at V and 5 bases at J, with 9 bases in the middle. The CDR3 loop spans 13 amino acids. Germline CDR1 MNHEY, CDR2 SVGAGI. The CDR3 region has the DNA TGTGCCAGCAGTCGCTCGTGGAATGAAAAACTGTTTTTT. It encodes CASSRSWNEKLFF.

To note about this clone: Other DNA sequences in this sample translate to the same CDR3. The chain joins TRBV5-6 to TRBJ1-2, with 10 nucleotides matching TRBD1. The CDR3 consists of 14 residues. V was clipped by 4 bases and J by 5 bases; unmatched bases: 5. Germline V CDR1 and CDR2: SGHDT, YYEEEE. This CDR3 is CASSLGQGRYGYTF. The CDR3 DNA follows: TGTGCCAGCAGCCTGGGACAGGGGAGATATGGCTACACCTTC.

V and J are TRBV6-6 and TRBJ1-1, with D possibly TRBD1 on 6 matching bases. V lost 3 bases and J 2 bases, leaving 16 bases between the germline ends. Per germline, CDR1 MNHNY and CDR2 SVGAGI (reference sequence). The CDR3 totals 16 residues. As DNA, the CDR3 is TGTGCCAGCAGTTATGAGGGGGGGGTTCGAAACACTGAAGCTTTCTTT. Translating it yields CASSYEGGVRNTEAFF.

This clone was counted once. The rearrangement uses TRBV7-6 and TRBJ1-5; D may be TRBD1 (5 bases). V lost 4 bases, J lost 5 bases, and 15 bases lay in between. Germline V gene lookup returns CDR1 SGHVS and CDR2 FNYEAQ. The CDR3 is made up of 15 amino acids. The CDR3 region is CASSSTLRAYQPQHF. In DNA, the CDR3 is TGTGCCAGCAGCTCGACCCTCAGGGCGTATCAGCCCCAGCATTTT.

CDR3 DNA sequence: TGCGCCAGCAGCCCAGGACGGAGCTCCTACAATGAGCAGTTCTTC. It specifies CASSPGRSSYNEQFF. The chain couples TRBV5-1 to TRBJ2-1; no clear D. V was clipped by 4 bases and J by 0 bases, with 11 bases between them. The germline V gene has CDR1 SGHRS and CDR2 YFSETQ. The CDR3 is made up of 15 amino acids.

The genes are TRBV29-1 and TRBJ2-7; a weak D match, TRBD2 (6 bases). Germline CDR1 is SQVTM and CDR2 is ANQGSEA. V lost 7 bases and J 3 bases, leaving 28 bases between the germline ends. There are 17 residues in the CDR3. The CDR3 nucleotides read TGCAGCGCCCTGACCAATAGCGGAGGTGGGCCCCGCTACGAGCAGTACTTC. Its translation: CSALTNSGGGPRYEQYF.

The chain couples TRBV5-8 to TRBJ1-1; possible D gene TRBD1, 5 bases. Trimming shortened V by 4 bases and J by 3 bases, and 13 bases separated the two germline ends. This CDR3 has 14 amino acids. CDR1 and CDR2 from the germline V gene are SGHTS and YDEGEE. The CDR3: CASSLRWGDTEAFF. The CDR3 DNA follows: TGTGCCAGCAGCCTGAGGTGGGGGGACACTGAAGCTTTCTTT.